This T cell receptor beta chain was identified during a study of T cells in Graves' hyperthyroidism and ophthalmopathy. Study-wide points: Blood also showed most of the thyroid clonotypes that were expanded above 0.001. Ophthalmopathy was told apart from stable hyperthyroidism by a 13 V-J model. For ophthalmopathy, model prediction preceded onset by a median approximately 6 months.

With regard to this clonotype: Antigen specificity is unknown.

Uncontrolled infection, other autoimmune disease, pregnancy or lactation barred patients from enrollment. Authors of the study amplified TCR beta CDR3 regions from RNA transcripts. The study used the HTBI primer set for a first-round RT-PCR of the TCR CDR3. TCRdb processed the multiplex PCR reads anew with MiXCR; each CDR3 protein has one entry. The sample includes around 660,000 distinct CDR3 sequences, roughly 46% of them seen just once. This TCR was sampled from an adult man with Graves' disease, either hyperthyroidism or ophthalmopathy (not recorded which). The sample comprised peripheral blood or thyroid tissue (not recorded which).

This CDR3 reads CASTRTSGTTHEQYF. DNA for the CDR3: TGTGCCAGCACCCGGACTAGCGGGACTACCCACGAGCAGTACTTC. The chain is built from TRBV25-1 and TRBJ2-7; TRBD2 agrees at 12 bases. The CDR3 consists of 15 residues. Germline trimming cut 7 bases from V and 5 bases from J; bases unmatched to any gene: 9. The germline V gene encodes CDR1 MGHDK and CDR2 SYGVNS.